This T cell receptor beta chain emerged from a study of T cell responses to AZD1222 COVID-19 vaccine. Study observations and caveats: Close to half of spike-specific TCRs reportedly recognize unmutated variant regions.

This table comes from immunoSEQ multiplex PCR, and its TCRdb copy is limited to in-frame clones, with some not included. The repertoire holds about 140,000 clones, 89% seen once, with 4.7% in the top ten. In the case of this clone: The antigen is unknown.

The sample consisted of peripheral blood, taken on day 0 of AZD1222 vaccination. The source is an adult in good health.

The CDR3 reads CASSRYRDYGYTF. The CDR3 DNA is TGTGCCAGCAGCCGGTATAGGGACTATGGCTACACCTTC. The rearrangement links TRBV7-8 to TRBJ1-2; D is undetermined. CDR1 SGHVS and CDR2 FQNEAQ come from the germline V gene. V shed 5 bases and J shed 3 bases, with 10 bases lying between them. The CDR3 is made up of 13 amino acids. Combining the CDR3 with reference TRBV7-8 and TRBJ1-2 gives the whole variable domain GAGVSQSPRYKVAKRGQDVALRCDPISGHVSLFWYQQALGQGPEFLTYFQNEAQLDKSGLPSDRFFAERPEGSVSTLKIQRTQQEDSAVYLCASSRYRDYGYTFGSGTRLTVV.